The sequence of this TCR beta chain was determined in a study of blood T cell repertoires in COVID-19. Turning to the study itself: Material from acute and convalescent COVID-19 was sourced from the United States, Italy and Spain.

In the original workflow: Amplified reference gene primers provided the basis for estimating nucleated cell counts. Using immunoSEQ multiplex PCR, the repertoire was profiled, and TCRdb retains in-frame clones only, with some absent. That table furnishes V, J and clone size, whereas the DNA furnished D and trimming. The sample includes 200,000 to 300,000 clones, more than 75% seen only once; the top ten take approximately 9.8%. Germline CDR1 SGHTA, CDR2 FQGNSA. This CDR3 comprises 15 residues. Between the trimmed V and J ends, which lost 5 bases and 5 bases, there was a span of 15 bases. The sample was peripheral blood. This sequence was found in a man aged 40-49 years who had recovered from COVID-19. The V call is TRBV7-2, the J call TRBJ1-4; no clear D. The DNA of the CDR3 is TGTGCCAGCAGCACCCCAGACGGCGGGAATGAAAAACTGTTTTTT. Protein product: CASSTPDGGNEKLFF. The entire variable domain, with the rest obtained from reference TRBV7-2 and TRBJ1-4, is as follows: GAGVSQSPSNKVTEKGKDVELRCDPISGHTALYWYRQSLGQGLEFLIYFQGNSAPDKSGLPSDRFSAERTGGSVSTLTIQRTQQEDSAVYLCASSTPDGGNEKLFFGSGTQLSVL.